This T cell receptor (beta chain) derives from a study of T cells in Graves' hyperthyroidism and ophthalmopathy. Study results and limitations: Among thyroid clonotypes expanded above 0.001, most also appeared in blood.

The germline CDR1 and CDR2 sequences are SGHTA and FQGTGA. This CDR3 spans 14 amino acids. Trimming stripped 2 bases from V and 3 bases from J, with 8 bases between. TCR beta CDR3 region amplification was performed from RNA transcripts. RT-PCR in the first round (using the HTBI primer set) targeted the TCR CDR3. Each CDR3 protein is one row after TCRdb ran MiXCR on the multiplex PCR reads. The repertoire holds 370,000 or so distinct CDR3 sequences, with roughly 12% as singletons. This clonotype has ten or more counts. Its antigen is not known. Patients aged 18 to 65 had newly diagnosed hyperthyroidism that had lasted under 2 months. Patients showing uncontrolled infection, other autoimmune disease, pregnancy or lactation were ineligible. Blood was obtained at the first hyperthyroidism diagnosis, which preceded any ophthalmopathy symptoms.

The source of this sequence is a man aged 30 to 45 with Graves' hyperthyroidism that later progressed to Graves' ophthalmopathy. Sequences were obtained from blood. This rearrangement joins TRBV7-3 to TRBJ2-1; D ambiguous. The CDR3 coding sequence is TGTGCCAGCAGCTTATCAGGAGACTACAATGAGCAGTTCTTC. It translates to CASSLSGDYNEQFF.